This T cell receptor beta chain was recorded in a study of cytotoxic CD8 clonotypes in ibrutinib-treated CLL. Study context: Included were 11 to 12 relapsed/refractory and roughly 15 treatment-naive patients, of whom 17 were IGHV unmutated. Overall, some 25 responses were partial and 2 complete; following median around 70 months, approximately 15 patients stayed remitted and some 12 progressed.

Findings of the study overall: Increased clonality at ibrutinib response gave way to a return toward baseline at progression.

Measured with immunoSEQ multiplex PCR; TCRdb has only the in-frame clones, and not every one. The sample shows about 130,000 clones, approximately 81% of them seen only once. V lost 2 bases to trimming and J lost 7 bases; unmatched junction nucleotides: 4. Germline lookup yields CDR1 MNHEY and CDR2 SVGAGI. The CDR3 is 13 amino acids. Comments on this clone: What it recognizes is unknown.

The V call is TRBV6-5, the J call TRBJ1-1; TRBD1 matches at 7 bases. The material was PBMCs, obtained after 24 months of ibrutinib treatment. The receptor's source is a human donor with chronic lymphocytic leukemia. Written as DNA, the CDR3 is TGTGCCAGCAGTTACCCCGGGACAGTTGAAGCTTTCTTT. Translated, it gives CASSYPGTVEAFF.